This TCR beta chain was sequenced for a study of T-cell reconstitution after alpha-beta-depleted transplantation in children. Study-wide results and caveats: Expanded clones from the graft, numbering several hundred, reportedly supplied alpha-beta T cells about two months after transplant. Diversity and T-cell counts at one year after transplant derived mostly from new T cells.

The V segment lost 1 base and the J segment 6 bases; nucleotides outside the gene matches: 8. The CDR3 is made up of 15 amino acids. The germline gives CDR1 SGHTS, CDR2 YDEGEE. This clonotype was counted a few times. The antigen is undetermined. Unique molecular identifiers were incorporated into the prepared TCRbeta library. TCRdb ran MiXCR on the PCR reads and lists one entry per CDR3 protein. The sample has almost 250,000 distinct CDR3 sequences; roughly 26% are singletons. The sample here was PBMCs, taken before TCRalphabeta/CD19-depleted stem cell transplant. The origin of this receptor is a girl aged 2-15 years with Fanconi anemia, due to receive a stem cell transplant. The chain is built from TRBV5-8 and TRBJ2-7; 9 nucleotides agree with TRBD1. In nucleotides, the CDR3 is TGTGCCAGCAGCTTGACAGGGGGCCCTATGGGCGAGCAGTACTTC. Translation: CASSLTGGPMGEQYF.